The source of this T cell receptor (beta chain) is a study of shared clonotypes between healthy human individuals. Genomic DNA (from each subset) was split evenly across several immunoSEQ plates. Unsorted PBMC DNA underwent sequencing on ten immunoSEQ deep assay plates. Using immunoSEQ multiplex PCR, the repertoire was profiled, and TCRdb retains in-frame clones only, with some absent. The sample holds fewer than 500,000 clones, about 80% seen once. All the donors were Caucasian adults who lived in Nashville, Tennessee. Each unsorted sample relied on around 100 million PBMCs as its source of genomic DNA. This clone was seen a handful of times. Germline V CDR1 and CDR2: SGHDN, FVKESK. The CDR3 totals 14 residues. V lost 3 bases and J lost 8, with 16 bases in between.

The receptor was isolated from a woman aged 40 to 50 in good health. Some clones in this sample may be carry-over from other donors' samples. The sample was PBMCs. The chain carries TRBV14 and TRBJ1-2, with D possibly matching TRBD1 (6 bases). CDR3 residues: CASSQYRVVTGYTF. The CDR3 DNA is TGTGCCAGCAGCCAGTACAGGGTTGTGACGGGCTACACCTTC.